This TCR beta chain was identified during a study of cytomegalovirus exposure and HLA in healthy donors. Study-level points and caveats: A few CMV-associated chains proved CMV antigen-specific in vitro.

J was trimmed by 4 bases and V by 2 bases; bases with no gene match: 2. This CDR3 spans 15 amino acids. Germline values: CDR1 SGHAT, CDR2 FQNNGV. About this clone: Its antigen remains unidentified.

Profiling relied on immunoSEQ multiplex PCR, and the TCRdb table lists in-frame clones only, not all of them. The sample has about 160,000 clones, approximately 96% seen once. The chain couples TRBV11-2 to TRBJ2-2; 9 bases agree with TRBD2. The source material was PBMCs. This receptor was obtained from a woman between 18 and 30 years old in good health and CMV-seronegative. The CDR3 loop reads CASSLSRGGTGELFF. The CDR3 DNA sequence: TGTGCCAGCAGCTTATCGCGGGGGGGCACCGGGGAGCTGTTTTTT.